One sample yielded the 9 T cell receptor beta chains listed below, sequenced in a study of blood T cell repertoires in COVID-19. Here immunoSEQ multiplex PCR was the method, and the copy in TCRdb shows in-frame clones only, minus some. The sample records roughly 200,000 clones, nearly 90% being singletons. The sequencing sample was made of PBMCs or T cells enriched from blood (not recorded which). Receptors originate from a woman in her 40s with acute COVID-19.

The chain employs TRBV25-1 and TRBJ2-5; TRBD1 matches at 7 bases. Trimming took 0 bases from V and 2 from J; bases not matched to a gene: 0. This CDR3 spans 14 amino acids. In germline, CDR1 is MGHDK, CDR2 SYGVNS. The CDR3, as DNA: TGTGCCAGCAGTGAATACAGGGGGCAAGAGACCCAGTACTTC. This translates into CASSEYRGQETQYF.

The chain combines TRBV9 with TRBJ1-2, with 9 bases identical to TRBD1. This CDR3 comprises 14 residues. Germline trimming cut 5 bases from V and 6 bases from J; bases unmatched to any gene: 8. Germline V gives CDR1 SGDLS, CDR2 YYNGEE. CDR3: CASSVGTGKNGYTF. The CDR3 bases are TGTGCCAGCAGTGTGGGGACAGGGAAGAATGGCTACACCTTC.

The rearrangement links TRBV5-8 to TRBJ2-1, with TRBD2 identical over 8 bases. Germline V gene data show CDR1 as SGHTS and CDR2 as YDEGEE. V lost 4 bases to trimming and J lost 6 bases; unmatched junction nucleotides: 9. This CDR3 comprises 15 residues. CDR3 in amino acids: CASSAPTGTSNEQFF. The DNA of the CDR3 is TGTGCCAGCAGCGCCCCAACCGGGACTAGCAATGAGCAGTTCTTC.

The chain recombines TRBV15 with TRBJ1-6, with 7 bases matching TRBD1. The CDR3 covers 15 residues. CDR1 and CDR2 from the germline V gene are LNHNV and YYDKDF (reference sequence). V trimming: 0 bases; J trimming: 9 bases; junction bases outside the gene matches: 5. CDR3 sequence (DNA): TGTGCCACCAGCAGAGATAGAACAGGGGCTTCACCCCTCCACTTT. Translation gives CATSRDRTGASPLHF.

V gene TRBV18 combines with J gene TRBJ1-3, with D perhaps TRBD1 (5 bases). The CDR3 has 16 amino acids. Between the trimmed V and J ends, which lost 2 bases and 0 bases, there was a span of 11 bases. In germline, CDR1 is KGHSH, CDR2 LQKENI. The CDR3 sequence is CASSPDSADSGNTIYF. CDR3 DNA: TGTGCCAGCTCACCAGACAGCGCTGACTCTGGAAACACCATATATTTT.

J is TRBJ2-7 and V is TRBV6-2 or TRBV6-3; 9 bases align to TRBD1. V lost 6 bases to trimming and J lost 7 bases; unmatched junction nucleotides: 13. Germline V gives CDR1 MNHEY, CDR2 SVGEGT. The CDR3 is 15 residues long. The CDR3 bases are TGTGCCAGCAGCGAGCGGGACAGGGAATCTGAGGAGCAGTACTTC. This encodes CASSERDRESEEQYF.

V usage is TRBV11-2 and J usage is TRBJ2-1; TRBD1 matches 7 bases. This CDR3 region has 15 residues. The V segment lost 5 bases and the J segment 3 bases; nucleotides outside the gene matches: 7. CDR1 SGHAT and CDR2 FQNNGV come from the germline V gene. In DNA form, the CDR3 reads TGTGCCAGCAGCCACCGGGACAGTATCTACAATGAGCAGTTCTTC. The encoded protein is CASSHRDSIYNEQFF.

The rearrangement links TRBV7-2 to TRBJ2-7; weak D call: TRBD1 (6 bases). CDR3 length equals 12 residues. V lost 5 bases and J lost 4, with 9 bases in between. The V gene's germline CDR1 is SGHTA and CDR2 FQGNSA. CDR3 sequence reads: CASSRGQYEQYF. CDR3 bases: TGTGCCAGCAGCCGAGGACAGTACGAGCAGTACTTC.

CDR3 nucleotides: TGTGCCAGCAGCTTAGTTCCAGCGAGCACAGATACGCAGTATTTT. Translating it yields CASSLVPASTDTQYF. The V gene is TRBV11-2, the J gene TRBJ2-3; D gene uncertain. V was clipped by 1 base and J by 0 bases, with 8 bases between them. This CDR3 region has 15 residues. Germline V gene lookup returns CDR1 SGHAT and CDR2 FQNNGV.